This T cell receptor (beta chain) was obtained from a study of CD8 T cells in ankylosing spondylitis. The sample holds many counts of this clonotype. What it binds is unknown. Per germline, CDR1 LGHNA and CDR2 YNFKEQ. The CDR3 totals 15 residues. V gave up 2 bases and J gave up 4 bases; unmatched junction bases: 2. Findings and limits, study-wide: Those disease-linked clones were CD8+; they were also relatively rare in peripheral blood. Disease-linked clones were reportedly significantly enriched in matched ankylosing spondylitis synovial fluid. For ankylosing spondylitis blood, a TCR beta motif of under 10 highly homologous variants appeared characteristic.

5'-RACE, quantitative and with molecular barcodes, yielded the TCR beta libraries. TCRdb independently ran MiXCR on the 5' RACE reads; one entry per CDR3 protein. This sample has 250,000 to 400,000 distinct CDR3 sequences, with roughly 12% found just once. The chain is built from TRBV4-2 and TRBJ2-6; 7 nucleotides match TRBD1. The clonotype was recovered from a female donor with ankylosing spondylitis or in good health (not recorded which). The specimen sequenced was blood, either unsorted or a sorted T cell fraction (not recorded which). The CDR3: CASSQTGDGANVLTF. CDR3 DNA sequence: TGTGCCAGCAGCCAAACAGGGGACGGGGCCAACGTCCTGACTTTC.